Presented here are 22 T cell receptor beta chains from one specimen sequenced in a study of blood T cells in healthy people across ages. It was with a sample-barcoded 5' primer and a J-beta primer mix that a second PCR of about 6 to 12 cycles was run. TCRdb reprocessed the 5' RACE reads with MiXCR, giving one entry per CDR3 protein. The data hold fewer than 700,000 distinct CDR3 sequences, with around 50% observed a single time. The sequenced sample was blood. These TCRs come from a man older than 75 in good health.

Concerning this clonotype itself: A much larger clone differs from this one at a single base, so this may be a read error. The chain recombines TRBV12-3 or TRBV12-4 with TRBJ2-1, with 12 bases matching TRBD2. The CDR3 covers 15 residues. The CDR3, as DNA: TGTGCCAGAAGTTTCGGACTAGCGGGATACAATGAGCAGTTCTTC. Translation gives CARSFGLAGYNEQFF.

In nucleotides, the CDR3 is TGCAGCGTTTTCCGTAGCGGGGGGACGATCGATGAGCAGTACTTC. Translation: CSVFRSGGTIDEQYF. The chain links TRBV29-1 to TRBJ2-5; 10 bases line up with TRBD2. V dropped 5 bases and J dropped 11; count of bases not matched to a gene: 17. The V gene's germline CDR1 is SQVTM and CDR2 ANQGSEA. The CDR3 has 15 amino acids. Complete variable domain (other parts from reference TRBV29-1 and TRBJ2-5): SAVISQKPSRDICQRGTSLTIQCQVDSQVTMMFWYRQQPGQSLTLIATANQGSEATYESGFVIDKFPISRPNLTFSTLTVSNMSPEDSSIYLCSVFRSGGTIDEQYFGPGTRLLVL.

In this sample, this clonotype turned up a few times. The chain carries TRBV7-2 and TRBJ2-3; 7 bases agree with TRBD1. Germline CDR1 reads SGHTA; CDR2 reads FQGNSA. V trimming: 1 base; J trimming: 0 bases; junction bases outside the gene matches: 4. The CDR3 consists of 16 residues. CDR3 sequence (DNA): TGTGCCAGCAGCTTAGTAAGGGACAGTAGCACAGATACGCAGTATTTT. This translates into CASSLVRDSSTDTQYF.

V is TRBV7-2 and J is TRBJ1-2; D not resolved. This CDR3 is built from 15 residues. CDR1 is SGHTA and CDR2 is FQGNSA in the germline V gene. V was clipped by 5 bases and J by 2 bases, with 15 bases between them. CDR3 residues: CASSRTLTRNYGYTF. As DNA, the CDR3 is TGTGCCAGCAGCAGAACTCTGACAAGGAACTATGGCTACACCTTC.

The rearrangement joins TRBV20-1 to TRBJ2-5; no reliable D call. The DNA end lines up better with TRBJ2-7; the J call may be wrong. Germline loops: CDR1 DFQATT, CDR2 SNEGSKA (reference sequence). CDR3 length: 15 residues. CDR3 loop: CSARDNRRLLDEQYF. CDR3 in DNA: TGCAGTGCTAGAGATAATAGAAGGCTCCTGGACGAGCAGTACTTC.

Written as DNA, the CDR3 is TGTGCCAGCAGAGTTATTTCCCCGGACAGCTACAATGAGCAGTTCTTC. Its protein product is CASRVISPDSYNEQFF. The rearrangement joins TRBV6-2 or TRBV6-3 to TRBJ2-1; D possibly corresponds to TRBD1 (6 bases). V was shortened by 6 bases and J by 3 bases, with 18 bases between the two germline ends. Per the germline V gene, CDR1 is MNHEY and CDR2 is SVGEGT. The CDR3 loop spans 16 amino acids.

This chain links TRBV20-1 with TRBJ2-3; D may match TRBD1 or TRBD2 (6 bases each). This CDR3 is 12 amino acids long. CDR1 is DFQATT, CDR2 SNEGSKA, per germline (reference sequence). DNA for the CDR3: TGCAAGACGGAGGGGGGCACAGATACGCAGTATTTT. This gives the protein CKTEGGTDTQYF.

This chain links TRBV20-1 with TRBJ1-2; D may be TRBD1 (5 bases). The CDR3 extends over 15 amino acids. The V gene lost 0 bases and the J gene lost 3 bases, with 14 bases spanning the gap. Germline V lookup: CDR1 DFQATT, CDR2 SNEGSKA (reference sequence). CDR3 in amino acids: CSARDAGREDYGYTF. CDR3 coding DNA: TGCAGTGCTAGAGATGCGGGGCGGGAAGACTATGGCTACACCTTC.

Points on this clonotype: One end of the junction does not line up with germline, which may come from a read error. The genes are TRBV20-1 and TRBJ2-7, with unresolved D. CDR1 DFQATT and CDR2 SNEGSKA come from the germline V gene (reference sequence). This CDR3 region has 11 residues. CDR3 loop: CSAPQAYAQYF. The CDR3 coding sequence is TGCAGTGCTCCCCAGGCCTACGCGCAGTACTTC.

The chain carries TRBV10-3 and TRBJ2-7; D tentatively reads TRBD1 or TRBD2 (6 bases each). The CDR3 consists of 14 residues. Trimming removed 6 bases from V and 2 bases from J, with 14 bases in between. Germline CDR1 ENHRY, CDR2 SYGVKD. The CDR3 here is CAISPGGGAYEQYF. The DNA for the CDR3 is TGTGCCATCAGCCCCGGAGGGGGAGCCTACGAGCAGTACTTC.

This clonotype was picked up many times. The gene calls are TRBV4-3 and TRBJ2-1; D is uncertain. This CDR3 region has 15 residues. The germline CDR1 and CDR2 sequences are LGHNA and YSLEER. The V end was cut by 0 bases, the J end by 1 base, with 7 bases between. The CDR3 DNA sequence: TGCGCCAGCAGCCAAGATGCTGGGTCCTACAATGAGCAGTTCTTC. Its translation is CASSQDAGSYNEQFF.

This clonotype was picked up a small number of times. V is TRBV7-3 and J is TRBJ2-3; 8 bases match TRBD2. With 8 bases clipped from V and 5 bases from J, the junction kept 6 bases outside the gene matches. This CDR3 region has 13 residues. From germline, CDR1 is SGHTA and CDR2 FQGTGA. In nucleotides, the CDR3 is TGTGCCAGCCAGCGGGGGACCGGAGATACGCAGTATTTT. Its protein product is CASQRGTGDTQYF.

This chain connects TRBV28 to TRBJ2-3, with D unclear. The CDR3 contains 14 residues. With 3 bases removed from V and 1 base from J, the gap between germline ends came to 8 bases. The germline V gene encodes CDR1 MDHEN and CDR2 SYDVKM. The CDR3 loop reads CASSFMDRTDTQYF. CDR3 nucleotide sequence: TGTGCCAGCAGTTTTATGGACCGCACAGATACGCAGTATTTT.

The chain's CDR3 is CASTQGTFTEQYF. Here the CDR3 DNA reads TGTGCCAGCACCCAGGGGACTTTTACTGAGCAGTACTTC. The J gene is TRBJ2-5, the V gene TRBV2, with D perhaps TRBD1 or TRBD2 (6 bases each). The CDR3 spans 13 residues. Trimming cost V 7 bases and J 11 bases, with 20 bases left between them. Germline V CDR1 and CDR2: SNHLY, FYNNEI.

This chain joins TRBV6-4 and TRBJ2-5; TRBD2 matches 10 bases. The CDR3 has 14 residues. Germline V gene data show CDR1 as MRHNA and CDR2 as SNTAGT. V shed 3 bases and J 11 bases; nucleotides not matched to a gene: 9. This chain's CDR3 is CASSESPGLALQYF. The CDR3 DNA is TGTGCCAGCAGTGAATCCCCGGGACTAGCGTTGCAGTACTTC.

The chain links TRBV5-1 to TRBJ2-1; the match to TRBD2 covers 11 bases. This CDR3 spans 17 amino acids. V shed 1 base, J shed 4 bases, and the junction held 7 bases outside the gene matches. The germline CDR1 and CDR2 sequences are SGHRS and YFSETQ. The CDR3 here is CASSLSSGGPDYNEQFF. In DNA, the CDR3 is TGCGCCAGCAGCTTGTCTAGCGGGGGGCCGGATTACAATGAGCAGTTCTTC.

With respect to this clonotype: One end of the junction fails to match germline, which may point to a read error. The chain uses TRBV27 and TRBJ2-5, with TRBD2 matching over 8 bases. The CDR3 is 15 residues long. CDR1 MNHEY and CDR2 SMNVEV come from the germline V gene (reference sequence). The CDR3 DNA follows: TGTGCCTGCAGTCAACGCGGGAGGAGCCAAGAGACCCAGTACTTC. It yields the protein CACSQRGRSQETQYF.

The J gene is TRBJ1-2, the V gene TRBV6-5; D may be TRBD1 (5 bases). This CDR3 comprises 17 residues. In germline, CDR1 is MNHEY, CDR2 SVGAGI. V lost 0 bases to trimming and J lost 3 bases, with 17 bases between them. The CDR3 sequence is CASSYSPWPGQDYGYTF. Written as DNA, the CDR3 is TGTGCCAGCAGTTACTCCCCGTGGCCGGGGCAGGACTATGGCTACACCTTC.

This chain links TRBV5-1 with TRBJ2-7, with 9 bases aligning to TRBD1. Germline V CDR1 and CDR2: SGHRS, YFSETQ. J lost 3 bases, V lost 3 bases, and 7 bases had no gene match. The CDR3 covers 15 residues. The CDR3 region has the DNA TGCGCCAGCAGCTCCGACAGGGGGGTTATCTACGAGCAGTACTTC. Translating it yields CASSSDRGVIYEQYF.

This sequence joins TRBV6-1 and TRBJ2-1; D is undetermined. The V gene lost 6 bases and the J gene lost 6 bases, with 15 bases spanning the gap. The CDR3 consists of 14 residues. CDR1 is MNHNS, CDR2 SASEGT, per germline. The CDR3 sequence: CASSEHPTVNEQFF. For the CDR3, the DNA is TGTGCCAGCAGCGAACACCCCACGGTCAATGAGCAGTTCTTC.

The genes are TRBV29-1 and TRBJ2-2; tentatively, D is TRBD1 or TRBD2 (5 bases each). Trimming took off 7 bases at V and 0 bases at J, with 12 bases between the two ends. Germline CDR1 reads SQVTM; CDR2 reads ANQGSEA. CDR3 size: 14 residues. As DNA, the CDR3 is TGCAGCGCCGGGACCCTCTCGAACACCGGGGAGCTGTTTTTT. It yields the protein CSAGTLSNTGELFF.

This clonotype was seen more than once but under ten times. V and J are TRBV20-1 and TRBJ2-3; D may be TRBD2 (5 bases). Germline V gene data show CDR1 as DFQATT and CDR2 as SNEGSKA (reference sequence). V was pared by 0 bases and J by 0 bases, with 10 bases between. The CDR3 contains 15 residues. The CDR3 coding sequence is TGCAGTGCTAGAGAAACTAGACCTAGCACAGATACGCAGTATTTT. Protein product: CSARETRPSTDTQYF.